This T cell receptor (beta chain) was profiled in a study of control samples from healthy donors and cancer patients (TCRdb year 2020). Preparation of the library involved the immunoSEQ multiplex PCR assay. Sourced from immuneACCESS, this table was stored by TCRdb with only in-frame sequences that have V and J called. A share of the clones is absent; for the studies checked, an unresolved V gene accounts for under half, and the remainder has no known explanation. This sample comprises about 110,000 clones, about nine tenths of them detected only once. The ten largest clones represent 3.5% to 4.5% of the sample. The CDR3, from cysteine to phenylalanine, totals 16 residues. Just CDR3 DNA is preserved here, 48 bases in frame from base 1. CDR1 and CDR2 are read off the germline V gene as SGDLS and YYNGEE. V is reduced by 0 bases and J by 3 bases, leaving a spacing of 12 bases between them. This clone was counted once. The specificity of this receptor is unknown. No clone much larger than this one lies a single base away; base qualities are absent.

The clonotype originates from a human donor in good health. The donor label of this sample is uncertain. The sequencing input was blood. The chain is assembled from TRBV9 and TRBJ1-4, with TRBD1 as a weak D call on 5 bases. The CDR3 protein sequence reads: CASSVGGVPSNEKLFF. The bases read TGTGCCAGCAGCGTAGGAGGGGTCCCGTCTAATGAAAAACTGTTTTTT.